This entry lists 5 T cell receptor beta chains sequenced from one sample in a study of T cell clones after liver transplantation. The table came from immunoSEQ multiplex PCR; TCRdb's copy has only in-frame clones and leaves some out. The sample shows 49,000 or so clones, more than 65% of them seen only once. The sample consisted of CD4+ T cells from blood, taken approximately 52 months after liver transplant. Receptors originate from a human patient who received a liver transplant. The graft donor may be the source of some T cells.

This chain uses TRBV19 with TRBJ1-2; maybe TRBD1 (6 bases). The CDR3 spans 14 residues. The germline V gene has CDR1 LNHDA and CDR2 SQIVND (reference sequence). Trimming shortened V by 5 bases and J by 4 bases, and 14 bases separated the two germline ends. This CDR3 is CASSVQQGPYGYTF. The CDR3 coding sequence is TGTGCCAGTAGTGTACAACAGGGACCCTATGGCTACACCTTC.

The chain employs TRBV7-2 and TRBJ2-1; D possibly corresponds to TRBD1 (5 bases). The CDR3 spans 15 residues. Germline loops: CDR1 SGHTA, CDR2 FQGNSA. The V end was cut by 0 bases, the J end by 2 bases, with 8 bases between. The CDR3 sequence is CASSLADMAYNEQFF. CDR3 sequence (DNA): TGTGCCAGCAGCTTAGCGGACATGGCCTACAATGAGCAGTTCTTC.

In this sample, this clone turned up once. The chain joins TRBV2 to TRBJ2-6; TRBD1 might be the D (6 bases). The germline V gene has CDR1 SNHLY and CDR2 FYNNEI. The V end lost 4 bases, the J end lost 1 base, and 14 bases lay between the germline ends. The CDR3 runs to 17 residues. CDR3 sequence (DNA): TGTGCCAGCAGTGGACAGGTTAGACTTTCTGGGGCCAACGTCCTGACTTTC. Translating it yields CASSGQVRLSGANVLTF.

The chain links TRBV6-5 to TRBJ2-3; 9 bases match TRBD1. The V gene end was trimmed by 2 bases and the J gene end by 4 bases; junction bases not matched to a gene: 4. CDR1 and CDR2 (germline): MNHEY, SVGAGI. CDR3 length: 15 amino acids. The CDR3 region is CASSYPGQGADTQYF. CDR3 DNA: TGTGCCAGCAGTTACCCGGGACAGGGAGCAGATACGCAGTATTTT.

The chain joins TRBV19 to TRBJ1-2; D is uncertain. Trimming cost V 5 bases and J 4 bases, with 20 bases left between them. CDR1 and CDR2 from the germline V gene are LNHDA and SQIVND (reference sequence). CDR3 size: 16 residues. The chain's CDR3 is CASSPPPMSGSYGYTF. The CDR3, as DNA: TGTGCCAGTAGTCCTCCCCCGATGAGTGGATCCTATGGCTACACCTTC.